These 4 T cell receptor beta chains were all obtained from the same sample, sequenced in a study of early T cells in non-severe SARS-CoV-2 infection. TCRdb itself ran the 5' RACE reads through MiXCR, one entry per CDR3 protein. The table lists around 80,000 distinct CDR3 sequences, around 13% of them singletons. Sequenced: whole blood. The receptors stem from an adult who was a healthcare worker with PCR-confirmed SARS-CoV-2 infection or an uninfected control (not recorded which).

This clonotype showed up just a few times. The chain links TRBV7-2 to TRBJ2-3; tentative D call: TRBD2 (5 bases). The ends were cut back, 1 base at V and 0 bases at J, with 20 bases in the middle. CDR3 length equals 19 residues. Germline CDR1 and CDR2: SGHTA and FQGNSA. The CDR3 nucleotides are TGTGCCAGCAGCTTAGGACCCTACCGTAGCGTAGCTAGCACAGATACGCAGTATTTT. Protein sequence: CASSLGPYRSVASTDTQYF.

This clonotype appeared a few times. This chain connects TRBV7-9 to TRBJ1-6; D remains ambiguous. CDR3 length: 12 amino acids. Deletions cut 6 bases from V and 10 bases from J, with 10 bases between. Per germline, CDR1 SEHNR and CDR2 FQNEAQ (reference sequence). CDR3 coding DNA: TGTGCCAGCAGTGCAGGTGGATCACCCCTCCACTTT. Translating it yields CASSAGGSPLHF. The whole variable domain, remainder taken from reference TRBV7-9 and TRBJ1-6, is DTGVSQNPRHKITKRGQNVTFRCDPISEHNRLYWYRQTLGQGPEFLTYFQNEAQLEKSRLLSDRFSAERPKGSFSTLEIQRTEQGDSAMYLCASSAGGSPLHFGNGTRLTVT.

This clonotype was observed a few times. V usage is TRBV5-6 and J usage is TRBJ1-5; D gene unclear. Germline values: CDR1 SGHDT, CDR2 YYEEEE. CDR3 size: 13 residues. Trimming took off 1 base at V and 4 bases at J, with 6 bases between the two ends. CDR3: CASSLFRNQPQHF. In nucleotides, the CDR3 is TGTGCCAGCAGCTTGTTCAGAAATCAGCCCCAGCATTTT. The full variable domain, its missing parts supplied by reference TRBV5-6 and TRBJ1-5, is DAGVTQSPTHLIKTRGQQVTLRCSPKSGHDTVSWYQQALGQGPQFIFQYYEEEERQRGNFPDRFSGHQFPNYSSELNVNALLLGDSALYLCASSLFRNQPQHFGDGTRLSIL.

The chain couples TRBV29-1 to TRBJ1-1, with no clear D. The V end lost 5 bases, the J end lost 1 base, and 8 bases lay between the germline ends. This CDR3 comprises 12 residues. The germline gives CDR1 SQVTM, CDR2 ANQGSEA. The CDR3 region is CSVNNWNTEAFF. CDR3 DNA: TGCAGCGTTAATAATTGGAACACTGAAGCTTTCTTT.